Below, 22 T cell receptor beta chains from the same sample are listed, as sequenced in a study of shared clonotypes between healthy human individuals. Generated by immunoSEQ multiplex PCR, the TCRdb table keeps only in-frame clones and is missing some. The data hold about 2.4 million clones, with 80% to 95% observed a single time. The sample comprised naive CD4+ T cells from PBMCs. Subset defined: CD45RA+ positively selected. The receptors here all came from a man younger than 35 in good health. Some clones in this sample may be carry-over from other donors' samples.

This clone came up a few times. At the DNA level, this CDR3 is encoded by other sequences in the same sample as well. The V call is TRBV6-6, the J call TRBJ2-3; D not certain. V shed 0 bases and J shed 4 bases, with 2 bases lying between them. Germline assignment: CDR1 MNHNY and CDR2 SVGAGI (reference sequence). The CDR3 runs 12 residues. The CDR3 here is CASSYSPDTQYF. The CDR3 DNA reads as TGTGCCAGCAGTTACTCGCCAGATACGCAGTATTTT.

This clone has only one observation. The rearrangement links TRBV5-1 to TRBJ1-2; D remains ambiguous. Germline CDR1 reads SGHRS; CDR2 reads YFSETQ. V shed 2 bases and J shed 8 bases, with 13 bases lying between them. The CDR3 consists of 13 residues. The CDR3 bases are TGCGCCAGCAGCTTAAACGGACCTCAAGGCTACACCTTC. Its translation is CASSLNGPQGYTF.

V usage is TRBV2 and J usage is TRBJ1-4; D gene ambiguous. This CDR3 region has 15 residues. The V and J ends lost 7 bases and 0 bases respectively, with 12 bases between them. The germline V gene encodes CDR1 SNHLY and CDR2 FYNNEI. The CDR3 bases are TGTGCCAGCAACTCCTTTGGAGCAACTAATGAAAAACTGTTTTTT. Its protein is CASNSFGATNEKLFF.

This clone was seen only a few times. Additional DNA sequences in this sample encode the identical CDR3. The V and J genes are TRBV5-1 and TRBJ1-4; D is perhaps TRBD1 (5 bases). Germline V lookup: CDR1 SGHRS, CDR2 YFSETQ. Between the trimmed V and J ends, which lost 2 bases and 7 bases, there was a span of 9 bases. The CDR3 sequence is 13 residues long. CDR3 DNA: TGCGCCAGCAGCTTCGCCGGGGGTGAAAAACTGTTTTTT. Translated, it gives CASSFAGGEKLFF.

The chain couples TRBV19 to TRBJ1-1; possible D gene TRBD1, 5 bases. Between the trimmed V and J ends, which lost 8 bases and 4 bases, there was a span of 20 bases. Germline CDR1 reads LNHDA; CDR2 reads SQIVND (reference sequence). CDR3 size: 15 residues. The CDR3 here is CASYRSGRAGTEAFF. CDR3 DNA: TGTGCCAGTTACAGATCCGGCAGGGCTGGCACTGAAGCTTTCTTT. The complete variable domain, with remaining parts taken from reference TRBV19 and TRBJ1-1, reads DGGITQSPKYLFRKEGQNVTLSCEQNLNHDAMYWYRQDPGQGLRLIYYSQIVNDFQKGDIAEGYSVSREKKESFPLTVTSAQKNPTAFYLCASYRSGRAGTEAFFGQGTRLTVV.

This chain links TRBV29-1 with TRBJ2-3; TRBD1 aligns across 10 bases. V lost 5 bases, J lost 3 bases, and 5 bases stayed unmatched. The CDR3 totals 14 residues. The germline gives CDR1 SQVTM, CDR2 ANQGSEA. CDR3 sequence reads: CSVSGTGETDTQYF. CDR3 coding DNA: TGCAGCGTTTCCGGGACAGGGGAGACAGATACGCAGTATTTT.

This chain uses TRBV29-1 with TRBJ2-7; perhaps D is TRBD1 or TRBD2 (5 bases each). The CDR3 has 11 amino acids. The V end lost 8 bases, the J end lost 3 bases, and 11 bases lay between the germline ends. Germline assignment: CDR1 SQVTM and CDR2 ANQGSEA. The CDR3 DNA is TGCAGCTGGGGGACGCGCTACGAGCAGTACTTC. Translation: CSWGTRYEQYF.

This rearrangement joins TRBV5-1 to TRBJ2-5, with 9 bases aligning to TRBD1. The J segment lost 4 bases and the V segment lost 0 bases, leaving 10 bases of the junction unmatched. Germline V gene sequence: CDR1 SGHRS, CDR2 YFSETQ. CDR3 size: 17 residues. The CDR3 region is CASSLAPGQGNGETQYF. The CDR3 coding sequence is TGCGCCAGCAGCTTGGCACCGGGACAGGGAAATGGAGAGACCCAGTACTTC.

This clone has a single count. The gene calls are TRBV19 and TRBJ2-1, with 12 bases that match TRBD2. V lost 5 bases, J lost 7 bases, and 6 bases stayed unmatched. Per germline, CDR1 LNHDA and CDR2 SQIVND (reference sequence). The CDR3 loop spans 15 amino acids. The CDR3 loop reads CASSLTSGRGNEQFF. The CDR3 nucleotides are TGTGCCAGTAGTCTGACTAGCGGGAGAGGGAATGAGCAGTTCTTC.

DNA of the CDR3: TGTGCCAGCAGCTGGAACAGGGGGTTAGATCAGCCCCAGCATTTT. Its protein is CASSWNRGLDQPQHF. This rearrangement joins TRBV7-8 to TRBJ1-5; TRBD1 agrees at 8 bases. After removal of 4 bases from V and 5 bases from J, the junction contained 7 bases not matched to a gene. This CDR3 contains 15 residues. CDR1 SGHVS and CDR2 FQNEAQ come from the germline V gene.

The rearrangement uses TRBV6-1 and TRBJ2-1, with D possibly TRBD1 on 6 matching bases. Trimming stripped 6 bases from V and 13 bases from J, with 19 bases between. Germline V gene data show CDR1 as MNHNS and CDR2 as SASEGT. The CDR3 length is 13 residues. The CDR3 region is CASSVGIRTAQFF. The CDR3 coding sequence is TGTGCCAGCAGCGTCGGGATACGGACAGCACAGTTCTTC.

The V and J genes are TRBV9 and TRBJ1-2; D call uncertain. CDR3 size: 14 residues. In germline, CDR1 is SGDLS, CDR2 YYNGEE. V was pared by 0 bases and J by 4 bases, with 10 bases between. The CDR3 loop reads CASSVEAGLYGYTF. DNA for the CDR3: TGTGCCAGCAGCGTAGAAGCCGGTCTCTATGGCTACACCTTC.

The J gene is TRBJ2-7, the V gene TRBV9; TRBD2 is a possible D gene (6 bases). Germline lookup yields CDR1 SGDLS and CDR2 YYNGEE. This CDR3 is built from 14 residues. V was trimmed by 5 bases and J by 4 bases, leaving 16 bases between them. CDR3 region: CASSPRGGGYEQYF. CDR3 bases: TGTGCCAGCAGTCCCCGCGGTGGAGGGTACGAGCAGTACTTC.

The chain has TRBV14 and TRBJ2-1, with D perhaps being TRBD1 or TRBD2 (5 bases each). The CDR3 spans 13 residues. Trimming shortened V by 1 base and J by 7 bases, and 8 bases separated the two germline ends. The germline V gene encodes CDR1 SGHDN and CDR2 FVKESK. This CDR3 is CASSQAGRNEQFF. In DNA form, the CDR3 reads TGTGCCAGCAGCCAAGCGGGACGGAATGAGCAGTTCTTC.

The CDR3 reads CASSLGASGGQETQYF. CDR3 coding DNA: TGTGCCAGCAGCTTAGGTGCTAGCGGGGGGCAAGAGACCCAGTACTTC. The rearrangement joins TRBV11-2 to TRBJ2-5, with 11 bases fitting TRBD2. V trimming: 1 base; J trimming: 2 bases; junction bases outside the gene matches: 3. CDR3 length equals 16 residues. Germline values: CDR1 SGHAT, CDR2 FQNNGV.

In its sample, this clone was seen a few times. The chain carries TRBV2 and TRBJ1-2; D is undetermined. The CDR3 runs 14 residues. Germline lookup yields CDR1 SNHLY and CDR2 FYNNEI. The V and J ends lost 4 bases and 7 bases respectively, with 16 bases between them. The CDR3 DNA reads TGTGCCAGCAGTGGACAAGGCCCCACCGGTGGCTACACCTTC. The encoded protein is CASSGQGPTGGYTF.

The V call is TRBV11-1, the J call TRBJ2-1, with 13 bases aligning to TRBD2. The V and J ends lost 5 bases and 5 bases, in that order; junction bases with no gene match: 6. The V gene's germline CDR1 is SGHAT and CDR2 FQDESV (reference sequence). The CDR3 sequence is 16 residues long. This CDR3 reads CASSPIGLAGDNEQFF. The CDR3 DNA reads TGTGCCAGCAGCCCTATCGGACTAGCGGGAGACAATGAGCAGTTCTTC.

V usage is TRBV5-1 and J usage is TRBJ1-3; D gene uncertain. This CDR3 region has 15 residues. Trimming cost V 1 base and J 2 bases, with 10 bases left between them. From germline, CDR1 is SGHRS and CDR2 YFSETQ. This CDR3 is CASSLHAGTGNTIYF. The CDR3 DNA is TGCGCCAGCAGCTTGCATGCAGGTACTGGAAACACCATATATTTT.

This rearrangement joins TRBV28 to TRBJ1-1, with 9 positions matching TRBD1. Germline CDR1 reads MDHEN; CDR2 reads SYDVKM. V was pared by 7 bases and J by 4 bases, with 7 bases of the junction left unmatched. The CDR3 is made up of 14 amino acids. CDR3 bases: TGTGCCAGCACCAAGACAGGGGGTAGCACTGAAGCTTTCTTT. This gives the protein CASTKTGGSTEAFF.

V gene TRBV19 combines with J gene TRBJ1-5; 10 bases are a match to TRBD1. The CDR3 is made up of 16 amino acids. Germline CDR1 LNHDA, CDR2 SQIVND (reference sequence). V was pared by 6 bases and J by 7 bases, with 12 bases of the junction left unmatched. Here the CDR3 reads CASSDPPGQGRQPQHF. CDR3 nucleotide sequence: TGTGCCAGTAGCGATCCCCCGGGACAGGGGCGGCAGCCCCAGCATTTT.

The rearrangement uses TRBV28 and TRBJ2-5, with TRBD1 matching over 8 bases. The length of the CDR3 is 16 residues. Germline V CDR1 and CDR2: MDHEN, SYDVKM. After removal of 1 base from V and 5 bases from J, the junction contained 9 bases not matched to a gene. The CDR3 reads CASSLYRTGIGETQYF. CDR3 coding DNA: TGTGCCAGCAGTTTATACCGGACAGGGATTGGGGAGACCCAGTACTTC. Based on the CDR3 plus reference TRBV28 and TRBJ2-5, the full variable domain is DVKVTQSSRYLVKRTGEKVFLECVQDMDHENMFWYRQDPGLGLRLIYFSYDVKMKEKGDIPEGYSVSREKKERFSLILESASTNQTSMYLCASSLYRTGIGETQYFGPGTRLLVL.

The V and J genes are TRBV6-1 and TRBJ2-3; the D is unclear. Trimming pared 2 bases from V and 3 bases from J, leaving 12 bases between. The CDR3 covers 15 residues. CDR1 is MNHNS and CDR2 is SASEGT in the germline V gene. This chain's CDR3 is CASSEWSAQTDTQYF. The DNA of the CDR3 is TGTGCCAGCAGTGAATGGAGCGCGCAAACAGATACGCAGTATTTT.